The clone carrying this TCR beta chain showed up many times. Its antigen is still unknown. The read is 3 residues too short to cover the CDR3 end, so that end is filled in from the germline J gene. Clones were sequenced by immunoSEQ multiplex PCR, and TCRdb holds only the in-frame ones, with some missing. This sample comprises about 44,000 clones, none seen once only. Looked up from germline, CDR1 is LNHDA and CDR2 is SQIVND (reference sequence). CDR3 length equals 15 residues. Germline trimming cut 6 bases from V and 5 bases from J; bases unmatched to any gene: 8. The data stem from a study of T cell clonality in common variable immunodeficiency. Findings and caveats of the study: TCRbeta clonality was increased in CVID versus healthy controls.

Caucasian heritage predominated among both patients and controls. The origin of this receptor is a person aged 18-70 years in good health. What was sequenced was peripheral blood mononuclear cells. This sequence joins TRBV19 and TRBJ1-3, with 9 bases that match TRBD1. The CDR3: CASRDRGIERNTIYF. The covered CDR3 bases are TGTGCCAGTAGGGACAGGGGCATAGAGCGAAACACC. The full variable domain, completed using reference TRBV19 and TRBJ1-3, is DGGITQSPKYLFRKEGQNVTLSCEQNLNHDAMYWYRQDPGQGLRLIYYSQIVNDFQKGDIAEGYSVSREKKESFPLTVTSAQKNPTAFYLCASRDRGIERNTIYFGEGSWLTVV.